The clone carrying this T cell receptor (beta chain) appeared a few times. Its antigen is unidentified. This sample stems from a study of T-cell memory formation after mild COVID-19. Study summary: Among the donors, TCR clusters were largely specific to each donor.

TCRdb called the 5' RACE reads again in MiXCR, with one record for every CDR3 protein. The sample lists about half a million distinct CDR3 sequences, around a sixth occurring once. General observations from the study: Clones which contracted sat mainly in CM and EM if CD4+, and in EMRA if CD8+. A subset of responding clones appeared in pre-infection memory, suggesting cross-reactive memory joined. Clones shrinking between day 15 and 85 showed a balanced CD4/CD8 split, and those that grew later tilted toward CD4+.

J gave up 2 bases and V 2 bases, and 10 bases lay outside the gene matches. This CDR3 has 17 amino acids. CDR1 and CDR2 from the germline V gene are SGHRS and YFSETQ. The J gene is TRBJ2-3, the V gene TRBV5-1, with 8 bases that match TRBD2. Material: PBMCs or a T cell subset sorted from them (not recorded which). This TCR derives from an adult woman who had mild COVID-19 (a few samples of this study predate the infection). Cell type and time point are not known. The chain's CDR3 is CASSFLSGGADTDTQYF. CDR3 DNA sequence: TGCGCCAGCAGCTTCCTTTCCGGGGGGGCCGACACAGATACGCAGTATTTT. Full variable domain (missing parts from reference TRBV5-1 and TRBJ2-3): KAGVTQTPRYLIKTRGQQVTLSCSPISGHRSVSWYQQTPGQGLQFLFEYFSETQRNKGNFPGRFSGRQFSNSRSEMNVSTLELGDSALYLCASSFLSGGADTDTQYFGPGTRLTVL.